This T cell receptor (beta chain) was retrieved from a study of shared clonotypes between healthy human individuals. Clones were sequenced by immunoSEQ multiplex PCR, and TCRdb holds only the in-frame ones, with some missing. The profile covers approximately 530,000 clones, with 95% to 97% appearing a single time and about 0.054% taken by the ten largest. The CDR3 is 14 amino acids. The V and J ends lost 0 bases and 0 bases respectively, with 3 bases between them. Germline CDR1 is SGHNT and CDR2 is YYREEE (reference sequence). The chain couples TRBV5-4 to TRBJ2-2; D remains ambiguous. Source material: naive CD4+ T cells sorted from blood. Subset given: CD45RA+ positively selected. This receptor was identified in a woman in her twenties or thirties in good health. The CDR3 DNA reads TGTGCCAGCAGCTTGGCTGCGAACACCGGGGAGCTGTTTTTT. Translation gives CASSLAANTGELFF.